This T cell receptor beta chain was sequenced in a study of T cells in Graves' hyperthyroidism and ophthalmopathy. The CDR3 is 14 amino acids. Between the trimmed V and J ends, which lost 2 bases and 4 bases, there was a span of 11 bases. Germline V lookup: CDR1 MNHEY, CDR2 SVGAGI. Together with thyroid ultrasound, orbital computed tomography, serum thyroxine and TRAb, clinical symptoms were used for diagnoses. Overall study results and limits: In blood, most of the thyroid clonotypes expanded above 0.001 were also present.

Using RNA transcripts as the source, TCR beta CDR3 regions were amplified. HTBI primers were employed in a first-round RT-PCR of the TCR CDR3. MiXCR, run by TCRdb on the multiplex PCR reads, gives a single entry per CDR3 protein. The sample holds 350,000 to 450,000 distinct CDR3 sequences, about 14% seen once. About this clonotype itself: Its antigen is not identified.

The sample consisted of blood. The rearrangement uses TRBV6-5 and TRBJ1-2, with D perhaps TRBD1 (5 bases). The source is a man between 45 and 60 years old with Graves' ophthalmopathy. The CDR3 region has the DNA TGTGCCAGCAGTTACCCGACAGCTGCCTATGGCTACACCTTC. Its protein is CASSYPTAAYGYTF.